The sequence of this T cell receptor (beta chain) was determined in a study of Ad26.COV2.S vaccination and SARS-CoV-2 variants. About the research overall: The COV1001 Ad26.COV2.S trial arm included the donor. Dosing was one shot or two shots 56 days apart.

The method was immunoSEQ multiplex PCR; TCRdb's version includes in-frame clones alone and lacks a portion of them. The table includes some 390,000 clones, approximately 91% detected once. As to treatment: around 19 received Ad26.COV2.S at low or high dose, single or two shots; five or six received placebo; per-sample allocation not given. Day 63 following the first vaccine or placebo injection was when the samples were taken. Vaccination used an Ad26 vector expressing Wuhan-strain SARS-CoV-2 spike. Comment on this clone: Its antigen is unknown.

Germline CDR1 reads MDHEN; CDR2 reads SYDVKM. V was cut by 7 bases and J by 4 bases, with 19 bases left in between. The length of the CDR3 is 15 residues. Regarding the study as a whole: Vaccinated individuals (as opposed to placebo recipients) had higher spike-specific TCR breadth.

This specimen consisted of peripheral blood, obtained in a trial of Ad26.COV2.S vaccine versus placebo. The chain recombines TRBV28 with TRBJ2-5, with D tentatively TRBD2 (6 bases). This clonotype originated in a person between 18 and 65 years old who received the Ad26.COV2.S COVID-19 vaccine or a placebo. The CDR3 is CASTNKGLARETQYF. In nucleotides, the CDR3 is TGTGCCAGCACCAATAAGGGGCTAGCGAGAGAGACCCAGTACTTC.